This T cell receptor beta chain appears in the sequencing data of a study of shared T cell receptors in the human thymus. The CDR3 covers 14 residues. Germline values: CDR1 SGHRS, CDR2 YFSETQ. The V end was cut by 4 bases, the J end by 1 base, with 12 bases between. The protocol was immunoSEQ multiplex PCR, while the TCRdb copy is restricted to in-frame clones and leaves out a portion. Altogether about 660,000 clones are present, approximately 87% being singletons, with the ten largest covering roughly 0.0097%. These records were also assigned to another study, of human thymus T cells. From that report: Gene usage (both V and J) appeared biased in thymic and blood repertoires.

Sequencing was carried out using thymocytes. The chain employs TRBV5-1 and TRBJ2-7, with D uncertain. This TCR was recovered from a boy in the first two years of life with a congenital heart defect. The CDR3 here is CASSARVGSYEQYF. CDR3 bases: TGCGCCAGCAGCGCCCGGGTCGGGTCCTACGAGCAGTACTTC.